The clone carrying this TCR beta chain came up once. In germline, CDR1 is MNHEY, CDR2 SMNVEV (reference sequence). V shed 4 bases, J shed 8 bases, and the junction held 9 bases outside the gene matches. The CDR3 is 15 residues long. The record originates from a study of blood T cell repertoires in COVID-19. The assay was immunoSEQ multiplex PCR, and TCRdb's table has in-frame clones only and misses some. The top ten clones hold 3.5% to 4.5% of a sample with fewer than 65,000 clones, approximately 84% of them seen once. The V gene is TRBV27, the J gene TRBJ2-1, with TRBD2 matching 9 bases. Specimen: peripheral blood. The clonotype was recovered from a man aged 55 to 69 with acute or convalescent COVID-19. CDR3: CASSSQRGVYDEQFF. The CDR3 bases are TGTGCCAGCAGTTCGCAGCGGGGGGTTTACGATGAGCAGTTCTTC.